This T cell receptor beta chain was found in a study of regulatory T cells in long-lasting Graves disease. This clonotype was seen at least ten times. What it recognizes is unknown. The CDR3 sequence is 18 residues long. The V segment lost 3 bases and the J segment 4 bases; nucleotides outside the gene matches: 15. Germline lookup yields CDR1 SEHNR and CDR2 FQNEAQ (reference sequence). General study findings and limits: TCR diversity in persistent Graves' patients was below that of newly diagnosed ones. Favored gene segments in persistent disease were TRBV28, TRBJ1-2 and TRBJ2-5.

CDR3 regions were amplified by Arm-PCR using iRepertoire HTBI primers to build TCR beta libraries. TCRdb redid the calling of the multiplex PCR reads with MiXCR, one entry per CDR3 protein. The sample consists of fewer than 350,000 distinct CDR3 sequences, under 20% of them appearing once. Time point in this sample: newly diagnosed GD, antithyroid drugs for less than 3 months. PBMC-derived RNA was used for the TCR library. Collection of peripheral blood (nine milliliters) was done using EDTA tubes. Sequences were derived from peripheral blood mononuclear cells (PBMCs), sampled at new diagnosis, from a patient treated with antithyroid drugs. This clonotype was sampled from a female donor with Graves disease. This chain joins TRBV7-9 and TRBJ1-2, with 9 bases aligning to TRBD1. The CDR3 sequence: CASSFSAPRGTGFYGYTF. The CDR3 bases are TGTGCCAGCAGCTTTTCCGCCCCGCGAGGGACAGGGTTCTATGGCTACACCTTC.